The entry that follows covers one T cell receptor (beta chain) sequence. In the naive CD8 group, cells lacked CD45RO and were positively selected for CCR7, so terminally differentiated effector memory CD45RA+ cells were left out. This CDR3 comprises 14 residues. In germline, CDR1 is ENHRY, CDR2 SYGVKD. J gave up 5 bases and V 4 bases, and 6 bases lay outside the gene matches. These data are taken from a study of shared clonotypes between healthy human individuals. Measured with immunoSEQ multiplex PCR; TCRdb has only the in-frame clones, and not every one. Of about 2.1 million clones in the sample, under 95% are singletons; the top ten hold 1.5% to 2%.

This receptor was identified in a man in his late teens or twenties in good health. Some clones in this sample may be carry-over from other donors' samples. The chain has TRBV10-3 and TRBJ2-7; 9 bases match TRBD1. The sample was naive CD8+ T cells from PBMCs. The CDR3 sequence is CAISGGQGGDEQYF. The CDR3 region has the DNA TGTGCCATCAGTGGGGGACAGGGAGGGGACGAGCAGTACTTC.